This record covers a single TCR beta chain. The antigen is not known. Germline loops: CDR1 SGHVS, CDR2 FQNEAQ. The CDR3 runs to 15 residues. Trimming took off 2 bases at V and 3 bases at J, with 12 bases between the two ends. PCR was performed using 60 Vbeta and 13 Jbeta primers. In the original processing: Later, 65 million to 85 million unique TCR beta chains were counted in an analysis, and roughly 11 million of them were shared. Sequencing used immunoSEQ multiplex PCR; TCRdb keeps in-frame clones, though not all of them. Clone size and V and J calls were adopted from that table, with D and trimming inferred from the DNA. The sample consists of approximately 210,000 clones, about 90% of them appearing once. This specimen belongs to a study of cytomegalovirus exposure and HLA in healthy donors. General study results and limits: In an earlier analysis, most TCR beta V segments were productive about 90% or about 30% of the time. When analyzed later, a missense DCLRE1C variant was found to be linked to TCR beta V- and J-gene trimming.

The sequencing input was PBMCs. This sequence joins TRBV7-8 and TRBJ2-3; perhaps TRBD1 as D (6 bases). This TCR came from a man aged 25 to 40 in good health and CMV-seronegative. CDR3 DNA: TGTGCCAGCAGCTTAAACAGGGTCGGGACAGATACGCAGTATTTT. Its translation is CASSLNRVGTDTQYF.